This T cell receptor beta chain was captured by sequencing in a study of CD8 T cells in ankylosing spondylitis. In TCRdb, the 5' RACE reads were re-called with MiXCR into one record per CDR3 protein. The table includes approximately 350,000 distinct CDR3 sequences, around 15% detected once. The CDR3 covers 15 residues. Germline CDR1 and CDR2: SGDLS and YYNGEE. V was trimmed by 3 bases and J by 0 bases, leaving 10 bases between them. In its sample, this clonotype was seen a few times. Sequencing input: blood, either unsorted or a sorted T cell fraction (not recorded which). The sequence was collected from a male donor with ankylosing spondylitis or in good health (not recorded which). V usage is TRBV9 and J usage is TRBJ1-3; maybe TRBD1 (5 bases). The chain's CDR3 is CASSAGRSSGNTIYF. Here the CDR3 DNA reads TGTGCCAGCAGCGCGGGACGGAGCTCTGGAAACACCATATATTTT.